The present entry profiles one T cell receptor beta chain with its context. Its antigen is unidentified. CDR1 is SQVTM and CDR2 is ANQGSEA in the germline V gene. The CDR3 covers 13 residues. Trimming took off 4 bases at V and 1 base at J, with 8 bases between the two ends. Molecular-barcoded quantitative 5'-RACE produced these TCR beta libraries. TCRdb fed the 5' RACE reads into MiXCR, producing one record per CDR3 protein. Among about 450,000 distinct CDR3 sequences listed, about 24% were seen once. This sample is part of a study of CD8 T cells in ankylosing spondylitis. Notes on the study in general: Prior literature has documented some motif variants in synovial fluid and blood from reactive arthritis. One TCR beta motif, made up of eight or nine highly homologous variants, appeared characteristic of ankylosing spondylitis blood. The study looked at matched synovial fluid samples from ankylosing spondylitis patients. Disease-linked clones were reported to be significantly enriched there. Relatively rare in peripheral blood, disease-linked clones were also CD8+.

The source material was blood, either unsorted or a sorted T cell fraction (not recorded which). This chain links TRBV29-1 with TRBJ2-1, with D perhaps matching TRBD1 (6 bases). The clonotype originates from a male donor with ankylosing spondylitis. The CDR3 sequence is CSVGTGSYNEQFF. The CDR3 DNA follows: TGCAGCGTTGGAACAGGGTCCTACAATGAGCAGTTCTTC.